Each of the 32 T cell receptor beta chains below was sequenced from the same sample in a study of T cell changes during pregnancy in multiple sclerosis. TCRdb keeps only in-frame clones here, not all; method: immunoSEQ multiplex PCR. In the table there are 85,000 to 100,000 clones, roughly 90% of which are singletons. The sample in question was peripheral blood, obtained in the first trimester of pregnancy. The receptors stem from a female donor with multiple sclerosis, enrolled in a pregnancy study.

The rearrangement uses TRBV10-1 and TRBJ2-1; D may be TRBD1 (6 bases). CDR1 and CDR2 (germline): WNHNN, SYGVQD (reference sequence). The CDR3 sequence is 15 residues long. V lost 2 bases to trimming and J lost 5 bases, with 13 bases between them. CDR3: CASSERQGTHNEQFF. CDR3 sequence (DNA): TGCGCCAGCAGTGAGAGGCAGGGGACCCACAATGAGCAGTTCTTC.

This chain connects TRBV11-1 to TRBJ2-3, with 14 nucleotides matching TRBD2. With 5 bases clipped from V and 4 bases from J, the junction kept 8 bases outside the gene matches. This CDR3 spans 17 amino acids. Germline assignment: CDR1 SGHAT and CDR2 FQDESV (reference sequence). DNA for the CDR3: TGTGCCAGCAGCCCAAGGGGACTAGCGGGAGTGTCAGATACGCAGTATTTT. Encoded protein: CASSPRGLAGVSDTQYF.

The chain uses TRBV6-4 and TRBJ1-5; D is possibly TRBD1 (5 bases). V shed 6 bases and J shed 7 bases, with 19 bases lying between them. Germline values: CDR1 MRHNA, CDR2 SNTAGT. The CDR3 has 15 residues. The CDR3 is CASSQAGGSGQPQHF. The CDR3 nucleotides are TGTGCCAGCAGCCAAGCGGGGGGTTCGGGGCAGCCCCAGCATTTT.

The V gene is TRBV29-1, the J gene TRBJ2-7; D might be TRBD1 (6 bases). Germline CDR1 and CDR2: SQVTM and ANQGSEA. This CDR3 is 12 amino acids long. The V gene lost 3 bases and the J gene lost 7 bases, with 13 bases spanning the gap. The CDR3 region is CSVDRGRGEQYF. As DNA, the CDR3 is TGCAGCGTTGACAGGGGCCGAGGGGAGCAGTACTTC.

The chain has TRBV30 and TRBJ2-3; TRBD2 might be the D (5 bases). The germline CDR1 and CDR2 sequences are GTSNPN and SVGIG (reference sequence). The V and J ends lost 3 bases and 2 bases respectively, with 12 bases between them. The CDR3 consists of 14 residues. Here the CDR3 reads CAWSEGPPTDTQYF. The CDR3 region has the DNA TGTGCCTGGAGCGAGGGTCCCCCCACAGATACGCAGTATTTT.

V usage is TRBV2 and J usage is TRBJ2-3, with 10 positions matching TRBD2. J lost 2 bases, V lost 8 bases, and 7 bases had no gene match. Germline V gene sequence: CDR1 SNHLY, CDR2 FYNNEI. The CDR3 totals 15 residues. CDR3 sequence: CASLSGRYSTDTQYF. CDR3 sequence (DNA): TGTGCCAGCCTTAGCGGGAGGTACTCCACAGATACGCAGTATTTT. The entire variable domain, with the rest obtained from reference TRBV2 and TRBJ2-3, is as follows: EPEVTQTPSHQVTQMGQEVILRCVPISNHLYFYWYRQILGQKVEFLVSFYNNEISEKSEIFDDQFSVERPDGSNFTLKIRSTKLEDSAMYFCASLSGRYSTDTQYFGPGTRLTVL.

This clone was detected only once. The chain couples TRBV6-1 to TRBJ1-5, with D tentatively TRBD1 (6 bases). This CDR3 is built from 14 residues. Per germline, CDR1 MNHNS and CDR2 SASEGT. The V end lost 2 bases, the J end lost 7 bases, and 12 bases lay between the germline ends. CDR3 protein: CASSESPGVQPQHF. The CDR3 coding sequence is TGTGCCAGCAGTGAAAGTCCAGGGGTGCAGCCCCAGCATTTT.

Here the CDR3 DNA reads TGTGCCAGCAGCTTAGCTGAAGTGGGGGGTAGATCCTACGAGCAGTACTTC. Translation gives CASSLAEVGGRSYEQYF. This chain links TRBV7-9 with TRBJ2-7; TRBD2 might be the D (6 bases). CDR1 SEHNR and CDR2 FQNEAQ come from the germline V gene (reference sequence). The V end was cut by 0 bases, the J end by 1 base, with 16 bases between. The CDR3 has 17 amino acids.

The rearrangement links TRBV25-1 to TRBJ1-4; 7 nucleotides line up with TRBD1. This CDR3 has 16 residues. The junction had 7 bases not matched to a gene; V was cut back by 3 bases and J by 3 bases. Germline-derived CDR1 and CDR2 are MGHDK and SYGVNS. DNA of the CDR3: TGTGCCAGCAGTGACCCATACAGGGGAGCTAATGAAAAACTGTTTTTT. As protein: CASSDPYRGANEKLFF.

The CDR3 sequence: CAGGEDTDTQYF. In DNA, the CDR3 is TGTGCCGGGGGCGAGGACACAGATACGCAGTATTTT. The chain uses TRBV30 and TRBJ2-3; TRBD1 might be the D (6 bases). Per germline, CDR1 GTSNPN and CDR2 SVGIG (reference sequence). Trimming pared 8 bases from V and 2 bases from J, leaving 11 bases between. There are 12 residues in the CDR3.

This chain links TRBV9 with TRBJ2-5, with 7 bases aligning to TRBD2. Germline V lookup: CDR1 SGDLS, CDR2 YYNGEE. This CDR3 has 16 amino acids. Germline trimming cut 1 base from V and 2 bases from J; bases unmatched to any gene: 8. CDR3 DNA sequence: TGTGCCAGCAGCGTAAATCGGGAGGAGAATCAAGAGACCCAGTACTTC. It yields the protein CASSVNREENQETQYF.

The rearrangement joins TRBV7-7 to TRBJ2-1; perhaps TRBD1 as D (6 bases). Trimming shortened V by 4 bases and J by 6 bases, and 16 bases separated the two germline ends. The CDR3 is 15 residues long. Germline V gives CDR1 SSHAT, CDR2 FNYEAQ (reference sequence). The CDR3, as DNA: TGTGCCAGCAGCTCAGCCCGGGACACAGGCAATGAGCAGTTCTTC. Translation: CASSSARDTGNEQFF. Based on the CDR3 plus reference TRBV7-7 and TRBJ2-1, the full variable domain is GAGVSQSPRYKVTKRGQDVTLRCDPISSHATLYWYQQALGQGPEFLTYFNYEAQPDKSGLPSDRFSAERPEGSISTLTIQRTEQRDSAMYRCASSSARDTGNEQFFGPGTRLTVL.

CDR3 sequence reads: CAWRKKAGEGETQYF. The DNA of the CDR3 is TGTGCCTGGAGGAAAAAAGCGGGAGAGGGAGAGACCCAGTACTTC. The chain links TRBV30 to TRBJ2-5; 8 nucleotides agree with TRBD2. This CDR3 region has 15 residues. Looked up from germline, CDR1 is GTSNPN and CDR2 is SVGIG (reference sequence). Trimming cost V 3 bases and J 4 bases; bases outside gene matches: 10. The variable domain in full, with the rest retrieved from reference TRBV30 and TRBJ2-5, is SQTIHQWPATLVQPVGSPLSLECTVEGTSNPNLYWYRQAAGRGLQLLFYSVGIGQISSEVPQNLSASRPQDRQFILSSKKLLLSDSGFYLCAWRKKAGEGETQYFGPGTRLLVL.

V is TRBV29-1 and J is TRBJ2-7; D gene unclear. There are 12 residues in the CDR3. Trimming removed 5 bases at V and 2 bases at J, with 10 bases between. CDR1 and CDR2 (germline): SQVTM, ANQGSEA. CDR3 sequence: CSVFEAPYEQYF. CDR3 DNA: TGCAGCGTTTTTGAGGCACCCTACGAGCAGTACTTC.

This chain joins TRBV27 and TRBJ2-7, with 7 bases identical to TRBD1. The CDR3 length is 14 residues. Looked up from germline, CDR1 is MNHEY and CDR2 is SMNVEV (reference sequence). J was trimmed by 4 bases and V by 6 bases; bases with no gene match: 9. The CDR3 here is CASSPPGTDYEQYF. CDR3 in DNA: TGTGCCAGCAGCCCCCCCGGGACAGATTACGAGCAGTACTTC.

The rearrangement uses TRBV5-1 and TRBJ2-7; 9 bases line up with TRBD1. The CDR3 totals 14 residues. The V and J ends lost 2 bases and 3 bases, in that order; junction bases with no gene match: 3. The germline V gene encodes CDR1 SGHRS and CDR2 YFSETQ. The CDR3 DNA is TGCGCCAGCAGCTTCCGGGACAGGGACTACGAGCAGTACTTC. Its translation is CASSFRDRDYEQYF.

The chain combines TRBV28 with TRBJ2-2, with TRBD2 matching over 7 bases. The CDR3 sequence is 18 residues long. V was pared by 6 bases and J by 2 bases, with 15 bases of the junction left unmatched. Germline V gene sequence: CDR1 MDHEN, CDR2 SYDVKM. CDR3 coding DNA: TGTGCCAGCAGCTATGAGGTCCTAGCGGAACGAAACACCGGGGAGCTGTTTTTT. Amino acid sequence: CASSYEVLAERNTGELFF.

V usage is TRBV16 and J usage is TRBJ1-1; tentative D call: TRBD1 (6 bases). The CDR3 loop spans 17 amino acids. Trimming removed 1 base from V and 0 bases from J, with 15 bases in between. Germline assignment: CDR1 KGHSY and CDR2 FQNENV. The chain's CDR3 is CASSQLGAGDMNTEAFF. Here the CDR3 DNA reads TGTGCCAGCAGCCAATTAGGGGCAGGGGATATGAACACTGAAGCTTTCTTT.

This clone was seen only once. The chain carries TRBV30 and TRBJ1-3; no reliable D call. This CDR3 spans 16 amino acids. The V end lost 0 bases, the J end lost 0 bases, and 12 bases lay between the germline ends. Germline CDR1 reads GTSNPN; CDR2 reads SVGIG (reference sequence). The CDR3 region has the DNA TGTGCCTGGAGTGTACGAGGGCACGTCTCTGGAAACACCATATATTTT. Translated: CAWSVRGHVSGNTIYF.

The chain combines TRBV18 with TRBJ2-7, with 8 bases aligning to TRBD1. This CDR3 contains 15 residues. Looked up from germline, CDR1 is KGHSH and CDR2 is LQKENI. V was clipped by 6 bases and J by 4 bases; unmatched bases: 11. CDR3 loop: CASSLDRGGLYEQYF. CDR3 DNA: TGTGCCAGCTCTCTTGACAGGGGCGGCTTATACGAGCAGTACTTC.

J is TRBJ2-7 and V is TRBV6-5, with 7 bases identical to TRBD2. Germline V lookup: CDR1 MNHEY, CDR2 SVGAGI. Germline trimming cut 8 bases from V and 1 base from J; bases unmatched to any gene: 8. The CDR3 covers 14 residues. CDR3 sequence: CASSEREFSYEQYF. For the CDR3, the DNA is TGTGCCAGCTCGGAGCGGGAATTTTCCTACGAGCAGTACTTC.

V gene TRBV6-1 combines with J gene TRBJ2-3; the D gene is possibly TRBD2 (6 bases). The CDR3 has 13 amino acids. The V and J ends lost 7 bases and 6 bases respectively, with 14 bases between them. Germline CDR1 MNHNS, CDR2 SASEGT. The CDR3, as DNA: TGTGCCAGCACCATACGAGCGGGTGATACGCAGTATTTT. It encodes CASTIRAGDTQYF.

The chain recombines TRBV19 with TRBJ2-3; D is undetermined. V lost 1 base and J lost 4, with 3 bases in between. Germline V lookup: CDR1 LNHDA, CDR2 SQIVND (reference sequence). There are 12 residues in the CDR3. The DNA for the CDR3 is TGTGCCAGTAGTATAGCCGCAGATACGCAGTATTTT. Translated: CASSIAADTQYF. The full variable domain, with the rest looked up from reference TRBV19 and TRBJ2-3, is DGGITQSPKYLFRKEGQNVTLSCEQNLNHDAMYWYRQDPGQGLRLIYYSQIVNDFQKGDIAEGYSVSREKKESFPLTVTSAQKNPTAFYLCASSIAADTQYFGPGTRLTVL.

This rearrangement joins TRBV6-1 to TRBJ1-2; 11 nucleotides agree with TRBD1. V lost 5 bases to trimming and J lost 2 bases; unmatched junction nucleotides: 4. Germline V gene sequence: CDR1 MNHNS, CDR2 SASEGT. The CDR3 is 15 amino acids. CDR3 amino acids: CASSPRTGGNYGYTF. The CDR3 DNA is TGTGCCAGCAGTCCTCGGACAGGGGGCAACTATGGCTACACCTTC.

The genes are TRBV2 and TRBJ2-7; 8 positions match TRBD1. The CDR3 has 16 amino acids. In germline, CDR1 is SNHLY, CDR2 FYNNEI. The V segment lost 0 bases and the J segment 7 bases; nucleotides outside the gene matches: 11. CDR3 in DNA: TGTGCCAGCAGTGAAGCAGGGGGCAGGGGGCTTCGGGAGCAGTACTTC. Amino acid sequence: CASSEAGGRGLREQYF.

The chain uses TRBV28 and TRBJ1-5; maybe TRBD1 (6 bases). The CDR3 runs 15 residues. Trimming pared 6 bases from V and 1 base from J, leaving 13 bases between. Germline V CDR1 and CDR2: MDHEN, SYDVKM. The CDR3 DNA sequence: TGTGCCAGCAGAACAGGGTCTTTCAGCAATCAGCCCCAGCATTTT. Translation gives CASRTGSFSNQPQHF.

The chain couples TRBV12-1 to TRBJ2-7; TRBD1, the table's D call, lacks a check against the DNA. TRBV12-1 is tagged as a pseudogene. This CDR3 comprises 10 residues. The CDR3: CASSPNEQYF. For the CDR3, the DNA is TGTGCCAGCAGCCCCAACGAGCAGTACTTC.

The table lists this clone with a count of one. The rearrangement uses TRBV5-1 and TRBJ2-3; a possible D gene is TRBD2 (6 bases). The CDR3 sequence is 16 residues long. Trimming removed 2 bases at V and 2 bases at J, with 15 bases between. Germline CDR1 and CDR2: SGHRS and YFSETQ. The CDR3 loop is CASSLRGRTDTDTQYF. The CDR3 nucleotides read TGCGCCAGCAGCTTACGTGGGAGGACCGACACAGATACGCAGTATTTT.

The V and J genes are TRBV5-6 and TRBJ1-1; possibly TRBD1 for D (5 bases). Trimming left V 0 bases short and J 1 base short, with 13 bases between. Germline V CDR1 and CDR2: SGHDT, YYEEEE. This CDR3 is built from 16 residues. The CDR3 nucleotides read TGTGCCAGCAGCTTGGTTGGGGGGGGAAAGAACACTGAAGCTTTCTTT. Its protein product is CASSLVGGGKNTEAFF.

The chain is built from TRBV5-6 and TRBJ1-2; D not certain. V was shortened by 0 bases and J by 5 bases, with 5 bases between the two germline ends. Looked up from germline, CDR1 is SGHDT and CDR2 is YYEEEE. The CDR3 totals 12 residues. This CDR3 is CASSLASYGYTF. The CDR3 region has the DNA TGTGCCAGCAGCTTGGCCTCGTATGGCTACACCTTC.

The chain uses TRBV25-1 and TRBJ2-1; 10 bases are shared with TRBD1. CDR1 and CDR2 (germline): MGHDK, SYGVNS. J lost 7 bases, V lost 3 bases, and 9 bases had no gene match. CDR3 length: 16 amino acids. CDR3 residues: CASSDGPGTGENEQFF. Written as DNA, the CDR3 is TGTGCCAGCAGTGATGGCCCCGGGACAGGGGAAAATGAGCAGTTCTTC.

This clone has more than one count but fewer than ten. This chain links TRBV5-5 with TRBJ1-3; D not certain. The CDR3 is 15 amino acids. In germline, CDR1 is SGHKS, CDR2 YYEKEE (reference sequence). V lost 2 bases and J lost 0, with 9 bases in between. The CDR3 DNA sequence: TGTGCCAGCAGCTTCGGACTGAGCTCTGGAAACACCATATATTTT. Residues: CASSFGLSSGNTIYF.